These 21 T cell receptor beta chains originate from one sample sequenced in a study of T cell responses to AZD1222 COVID-19 vaccine. Libraries were prepared by immunoSEQ multiplex PCR; TCRdb keeps only in-frame clonotypes and omits some of them. The data contain some 190,000 clones, 88% of them singletons. The sequenced sample was peripheral blood, obtained on day 0 of AZD1222 vaccination. These receptors came from an adult in good health.

This clone has a handful of counts. As DNA, the CDR3 is TGTGCCAGCAGTGAACTTGGGGGGGGAACTGAAGCTTTCTTT. It specifies CASSELGGGTEAFF. The rearrangement joins TRBV6-1 to TRBJ1-1; D is perhaps TRBD1 (5 bases). This CDR3 has 14 residues. Trimming removed 2 bases from V and 5 bases from J, with 12 bases in between. Per the germline V gene, CDR1 is MNHNS and CDR2 is SASEGT.

In DNA form, the CDR3 reads TGTGCCAGCAGTGGCGGCGGAAGGGAGGCTTTCTTT. It encodes CASSGGGREAFF. The chain uses TRBV12-3 or TRBV12-4 and TRBJ1-1; D uncertain. Trimming shortened V by 5 bases and J by 11 bases, and 15 bases separated the two germline ends. The CDR3 runs 12 residues.

The chain employs TRBV6-1 and TRBJ1-1; D is unclear. This CDR3 spans 14 amino acids. Germline CDR1 is MNHNS and CDR2 is SASEGT. V was cut by 2 bases and J by 4 bases, with 11 bases left in between. In nucleotides, the CDR3 is TGTGCCAGCAGTGAATATGGTGGTGGCACTGAAGCTTTCTTT. Its protein product is CASSEYGGGTEAFF.

The chain recombines TRBV30 with TRBJ1-2, with 7 nucleotides matching TRBD1. V lost 1 base and J lost 4; bases outside the gene matches: 0. This CDR3 is built from 12 residues. From germline, CDR1 is GTSNPN and CDR2 SVGIG (reference sequence). For the CDR3, the DNA is TGTGCCTGGAGTGGGGACAGCTATGGCTACACCTTC. Residues: CAWSGDSYGYTF.

This clone was seen just once. The chain recombines TRBV3-1 (or the pseudogene TRBV3-2) with TRBJ2-5; D not resolved. The CDR3 sequence is 15 residues long. The germline V and J ends were trimmed by 0 bases and 5 bases, with 13 bases remaining between them. CDR1 LGHDT and CDR2 YNNKEL come from the germline V gene (reference sequence). The CDR3 sequence: CASSQEIRLRETQYF. CDR3 coding DNA: TGTGCCAGCAGCCAAGAAATCCGCCTGAGGGAGACCCAGTACTTC.

The genes are TRBV5-1 and TRBJ1-6; the D gene is possibly TRBD1 (5 bases). The CDR3 is made up of 17 amino acids. V lost 4 bases, J lost 0 bases, and 14 bases lay in between. Germline V gene data show CDR1 as SGHRS and CDR2 as YFSETQ. The CDR3 DNA follows: TGCGCCAGCAGCGCCGGGACGAGAAGCTCCTATAATTCACCCCTCCACTTT. Encoded protein: CASSAGTRSSYNSPLHF.

The chain joins TRBV5-3 to TRBJ1-1; 7 nucleotides align to TRBD1. TRBV5-3 has ORF status, its function being uncertain. The length of the CDR3 is 16 residues. The V and J ends lost 3 bases and 5 bases, in that order; junction bases with no gene match: 13. The CDR3 coding sequence is TGTGCCAGAAGCTCCGGGACAGCACGTCACGGGACTGAAGCTTTCTTT. It translates to CARSSGTARHGTEAFF.

The chain recombines TRBV6-5 with TRBJ2-7, with D hard to call. Germline V CDR1 and CDR2: MNHEY, SVGAGI. The CDR3 totals 13 residues. The V end lost 7 bases, the J end lost 0 bases, and 10 bases lay between the germline ends. In DNA, the CDR3 is TGTGCCAGCAAGTTAGCTAGCTCCTACGAGCAGTACTTC. It codes for CASKLASSYEQYF.

The chain links TRBV18 to TRBJ1-2; D unclear. The CDR3 runs 15 residues. Germline CDR1 and CDR2: KGHSH and LQKENI. V shed 0 bases and J shed 4 bases, with 12 bases lying between them. The chain's CDR3 is CASSPPGGSTYGYTF. The DNA for the CDR3 is TGTGCCAGCTCACCACCGGGCGGGTCGACCTATGGCTACACCTTC. Full variable domain (rest looked up from reference TRBV18 and TRBJ1-2): NAGVMQNPRHLVRRRGQEARLRCSPMKGHSHVYWYRQLPEEGLKFMVYLQKENIIDESGMPKERFSAEFPKEGPSILRIQQVVRGDSAAYFCASSPPGGSTYGYTFGSGTRLTVV.

The chain joins TRBV5-5 to TRBJ2-7; TRBD2 is a possible D gene (6 bases). CDR1 and CDR2 (germline): SGHKS, YYEKEE (reference sequence). Trimming cost V 0 bases and J 2 bases, with 12 bases left between them. The length of the CDR3 is 15 residues. As DNA, the CDR3 is TGTGCCAGCAGCTTGGAGATTGGCGGGACCTACGAGCAGTACTTC. Protein sequence: CASSLEIGGTYEQYF.

This chain joins TRBV12-3 or TRBV12-4 and TRBJ2-5; D uncertain. Trimming left V 8 bases short and J 4 bases short, with 14 bases between. This CDR3 region has 13 residues. In nucleotides, the CDR3 is TGTGCCAGCGCTCTGGGTCGGCGAGAGACCCAGTACTTC. Translated, it gives CASALGRRETQYF.

V and J are TRBV28 and TRBJ1-4, with 8 bases lining up with TRBD1. Per the germline V gene, CDR1 is MDHEN and CDR2 is SYDVKM. This CDR3 is built from 14 residues. V dropped 6 bases and J dropped 7; count of bases not matched to a gene: 7. The CDR3 region is CASSLQGAGEKLFF. DNA for the CDR3: TGTGCCAGCAGCCTCCAGGGGGCTGGTGAAAAACTGTTTTTT.

The V call is TRBV7-6, the J call TRBJ2-1, with 16 bases fitting TRBD2. CDR3 length: 20 amino acids. V lost 0 bases to trimming and J lost 1 base; unmatched junction nucleotides: 6. CDR1 and CDR2 from the germline V gene are SGHVS and FNYEAQ. The CDR3 loop reads CASSLAPGLAGGLSYNEQFF. The CDR3, as DNA: TGTGCCAGCAGCTTAGCGCCGGGACTAGCGGGGGGGCTGTCCTACAATGAGCAGTTCTTC.

This clone came up many times. The rearrangement uses TRBV4-3 and TRBJ2-1; TRBD2 matches at 9 bases. The germline CDR1 and CDR2 sequences are LGHNA and YSLEER. With 0 bases clipped from V and 3 bases from J, the junction kept 3 bases outside the gene matches. The CDR3 spans 16 residues. CDR3 in DNA: TGCGCCAGCAGCCAAGATAGCGGGGGAAGCTACAATGAGCAGTTCTTC. It specifies CASSQDSGGSYNEQFF.

The V call is TRBV27, the J call TRBJ2-3; D is unclear. V was trimmed by 8 bases and J by 8 bases, leaving 17 bases between them. Germline CDR1 reads MNHEY; CDR2 reads SMNVEV (reference sequence). The CDR3 contains 13 residues. The CDR3: CASARASDVTQYF. CDR3 DNA sequence: TGTGCCAGCGCTAGGGCGTCGGATGTTACGCAGTATTTT.

This sequence joins TRBV18 and TRBJ1-6; TRBD1 agrees at 9 bases. With 3 bases clipped from V and 11 bases from J, the junction kept 8 bases outside the gene matches. Per germline, CDR1 KGHSH and CDR2 LQKENI. The CDR3 has 15 amino acids. CDR3 nucleotide sequence: TGTGCCAGCTCACCGGTAGGGACAGGGTCGACACCCCTCCACTTT. Its translation is CASSPVGTGSTPLHF. Variable domain in full (rest from reference TRBV18 and TRBJ1-6): NAGVMQNPRHLVRRRGQEARLRCSPMKGHSHVYWYRQLPEEGLKFMVYLQKENIIDESGMPKERFSAEFPKEGPSILRIQQVVRGDSAAYFCASSPVGTGSTPLHFGNGTRLTVT.

This chain links TRBV12-3 or TRBV12-4 with TRBJ2-5; D unclear. V was pared by 4 bases and J by 5 bases, with 8 bases between. The CDR3 runs to 12 residues. DNA of the CDR3: TGTGCCAGCAGTTATATCGGGGAGACCCAGTACTTC. Protein sequence: CASSYIGETQYF.

This sequence joins TRBV5-4 and TRBJ1-6, with 7 bases that match TRBD1. Germline V gene data show CDR1 as SGHNT and CDR2 as YYREEE (reference sequence). The CDR3 loop spans 15 amino acids. The V segment lost 4 bases and the J segment 9 bases; nucleotides outside the gene matches: 10. This CDR3 is CASSMWTGEGSPLHF. The DNA for the CDR3 is TGTGCCAGCAGCATGTGGACAGGAGAGGGTTCACCCCTCCACTTT. Complete variable domain (other parts from reference TRBV5-4 and TRBJ1-6): ETGVTQSPTHLIKTRGQQVTLRCSSQSGHNTVSWYQQALGQGPQFIFQYYREEENGRGNFPPRFSGLQFPNYSSELNVNALELDDSALYLCASSMWTGEGSPLHFGNGTRLTVT.

The V and J genes are TRBV4-2 and TRBJ2-3, with unresolved D. The CDR3 is 12 residues long. Trimming shortened V by 1 base and J by 5 bases, and 4 bases separated the two germline ends. CDR1 is LGHNA and CDR2 is YNFKEQ in the germline V gene. The CDR3 DNA follows: TGTGCCAGCAGCCAAGCAGGAGATACGCAGTATTTT. This codes for CASSQAGDTQYF.

The chain combines TRBV5-1 with TRBJ2-6, with D tentatively TRBD1 (6 bases). Germline V gene sequence: CDR1 SGHRS, CDR2 YFSETQ. Between the trimmed V and J ends, which lost 3 bases and 2 bases, there was a span of 9 bases. CDR3 length equals 15 residues. CDR3 coding DNA: TGCGCCAGCAGCTCCGGGACAACTGGGGCCAACGTCCTGACTTTC. Encoded protein: CASSSGTTGANVLTF. Full variable domain (rest looked up from reference TRBV5-1 and TRBJ2-6): KAGVTQTPRYLIKTRGQQVTLSCSPISGHRSVSWYQQTPGQGLQFLFEYFSETQRNKGNFPGRFSGRQFSNSRSEMNVSTLELGDSALYLCASSSGTTGANVLTFGAGSRLTVL.

For this clone: This specimen includes other DNA sequences encoding the same CDR3. The chain uses TRBV10-3 and TRBJ1-1; D is undetermined. The length of the CDR3 is 15 residues. V was trimmed by 0 bases and J by 2 bases, leaving 10 bases between them. Germline CDR1 and CDR2: ENHRY and SYGVKD. CDR3 amino acids: CAISESDPRNTEAFF. In nucleotides, the CDR3 is TGTGCCATCAGTGAGTCGGACCCTAGAAACACTGAAGCTTTCTTT.